The next 13 T cell receptor beta chains were all read from a single sample in a study of blood T cell repertoires in COVID-19. Libraries were prepared by immunoSEQ multiplex PCR; TCRdb keeps only in-frame clonotypes and omits some of them. The data contain about 190,000 clones, about nine tenths of them singletons. The sequenced sample consisted of peripheral blood. These receptor sequences come from a man aged 50 to 59 with acute or convalescent COVID-19.

CDR3 DNA sequence: TGTGCCAGCATTTCCGGACAGGAGAATCAGCCCCAGCATTTT. Protein sequence: CASISGQENQPQHF. The V call is TRBV28, the J call TRBJ1-5; TRBD1 matches 7 bases. Germline V gene data show CDR1 as MDHEN and CDR2 as SYDVKM. Germline trimming cut 7 bases from V and 4 bases from J; bases unmatched to any gene: 7. There are 14 residues in the CDR3.

The chain employs TRBV5-1 and TRBJ1-6; D is uncertain. The CDR3 is 16 amino acids. The ends were cut back, 2 bases at V and 2 bases at J, with 11 bases in the middle. Germline CDR1 and CDR2: SGHRS and YFSETQ. CDR3 in amino acids: CASSLGRPTYNSPLHF. The CDR3 DNA follows: TGCGCCAGCAGCTTAGGCAGGCCCACCTATAATTCACCCCTCCACTTT.

V and J are TRBV5-1 and TRBJ2-3; 10 nucleotides agree with TRBD1. CDR1 is SGHRS, CDR2 YFSETQ, per germline. The CDR3 is 14 amino acids. The CDR3 DNA follows: TGCGCGAGGGGGCGGGACAGGGGTTCGGATACGCAGTATTTT. It yields the protein CARGRDRGSDTQYF.

This chain links TRBV7-3 with TRBJ2-2, with 9 bases aligning to TRBD2. Germline CDR1 reads SGHTA; CDR2 reads FQGTGA. This CDR3 contains 16 residues. The V segment lost 0 bases and the J segment 6 bases; nucleotides outside the gene matches: 5. CDR3 in amino acids: CASSLTSSGIAGELFF. CDR3 nucleotides: TGTGCCAGCAGCTTAACGTCTAGCGGGATAGCCGGGGAGCTGTTTTTT.

This rearrangement joins TRBV7-9 to TRBJ1-6; D call uncertain. The germline gives CDR1 SEHNR, CDR2 FQNEAQ (reference sequence). This CDR3 contains 13 residues. V was clipped by 6 bases and J by 10 bases, with 13 bases between them. The CDR3 DNA sequence: TGTGCCAGCAGTACTACCCTTTCCTCACCCCTCCACTTT. Translated: CASSTTLSSPLHF.

V usage is TRBV5-1 and J usage is TRBJ1-2, with D perhaps matching TRBD1 (6 bases). The CDR3 contains 16 residues. V lost 4 bases and J lost 4, with 20 bases in between. Germline V gene lookup returns CDR1 SGHRS and CDR2 YFSETQ. The CDR3 DNA sequence: TGCGCCAGCAGCCCAACCTCAGGGGATGGGTCCTATGGCTACACCTTC. Translation: CASSPTSGDGSYGYTF.

This clone was observed a single time. DNA of the CDR3: TGTGCCAGCAGTTTCGAGAGAAACTATGGCTACACCTTC. It codes for CASSFERNYGYTF. This chain joins TRBV28 and TRBJ1-2; D remains unclear. The V gene's germline CDR1 is MDHEN and CDR2 SYDVKM. CDR3 length: 13 residues. V was shortened by 3 bases and J by 2 bases, with 7 bases between the two germline ends.

V is TRBV27 and J is TRBJ1-5; the match to TRBD1 covers 9 bases. Per germline, CDR1 MNHEY and CDR2 SMNVEV (reference sequence). Trimming took 2 bases from V and 0 from J; bases not matched to a gene: 8. This CDR3 contains 18 residues. The CDR3 coding sequence is TGTGCCAGCAGTTTAAGGGGACAGGGAAGTCTTAGCAATCAGCCCCAGCATTTT. It is translated as CASSLRGQGSLSNQPQHF.

The chain has TRBV18 and TRBJ1-5; weak D call: TRBD1 (6 bases). Deletions cut 5 bases from V and 0 bases from J, with 8 bases between. This CDR3 is 14 amino acids long. Germline CDR1 KGHSH, CDR2 LQKENI. CDR3 nucleotide sequence: TGTGCCAGCTCAAACAGGGATAGCAATCAGCCCCAGCATTTT. This codes for CASSNRDSNQPQHF.

This clone was seen just once. The V gene is TRBV27, the J gene TRBJ2-3, with 16 bases fitting TRBD2. V lost 5 bases, J lost 1 base, and 9 bases stayed unmatched. The CDR3 spans 19 residues. The V gene's germline CDR1 is MNHEY and CDR2 SMNVEV (reference sequence). CDR3 residues: CASSKGLAGGRYGTDTQYF. CDR3 nucleotides: TGTGCCAGCAGTAAGGGACTAGCGGGAGGGAGGTATGGCACAGATACGCAGTATTTT.

The chain carries TRBV6-2 or TRBV6-3 and TRBJ2-3, with 9 bases aligning to TRBD1. Germline V gene sequence: CDR1 MNHEY, CDR2 SVGEGT. CDR3 length: 15 residues. V gave up 5 bases and J gave up 2 bases; unmatched junction bases: 5. The CDR3 nucleotides read TGTGCCAGCAGTCGGACAGGGGCCCTCACAGATACGCAGTATTTT. Protein product: CASSRTGALTDTQYF.

V is TRBV19 and J is TRBJ1-4; tentative D call: TRBD1 (5 bases). This CDR3 comprises 16 residues. The germline V gene has CDR1 LNHDA and CDR2 SQIVND (reference sequence). The ends were cut back, 6 bases at V and 1 base at J, with 15 bases in the middle. CDR3 bases: TGTGCCAGTAGAAACCGTAGGGGTGAAACTAATGAAAAACTGTTTTTT. Translation gives CASRNRRGETNEKLFF.

The chain couples TRBV5-1 to TRBJ2-3, with 8 bases identical to TRBD2. There are 14 residues in the CDR3. J was trimmed by 5 bases and V by 4 bases; bases with no gene match: 6. Germline-derived CDR1 and CDR2 are SGHRS and YFSETQ. CDR3 protein: CASSRAGDKDTQYF. CDR3 sequence (DNA): TGCGCCAGCAGCCGAGCGGGAGACAAAGATACGCAGTATTTT.